Shown below are 29 T cell receptor beta chains from a single sample sequenced in a study of CD4 T cell repertoires in COVID-19. Assay used: immunoSEQ multiplex PCR; TCRdb lists only in-frame clones, some missing. The sample carries over 75,000 clones, about 80% recorded once. The input for sequencing was CD4+ T cells from peripheral blood, taken after recovery from COVID-19. The receptor set was obtained from a human donor who had COVID-19.

The rearrangement joins TRBV5-3 to TRBJ2-4; D is possibly TRBD2 (5 bases). TRBV5-3 is recorded as an ORF, its role being uncertain. The CDR3 loop spans 16 amino acids. Trimming cost V 4 bases and J 0 bases, with 14 bases left between them. The CDR3 protein is CARSRRGFIAKNIQYF. CDR3 nucleotides: TGTGCCAGAAGCCGACGCGGGTTTATAGCCAAAAACATTCAGTACTTC.

The rearrangement uses TRBV6-5 and TRBJ2-7, with D unresolved. The V and J ends lost 8 bases and 1 base respectively, with 3 bases between them. Germline CDR1 reads MNHEY; CDR2 reads SVGAGI. This CDR3 is built from 10 residues. CDR3 nucleotide sequence: TGTGCCAGCGGTTCCTACGAGCAGTACTTC. Residues: CASGSYEQYF.

The rearrangement links TRBV6-5 to TRBJ1-3, with 8 bases that match TRBD1. J gave up 4 bases and V 2 bases, and 7 bases lay outside the gene matches. The CDR3 sequence is 16 residues long. The germline V gene encodes CDR1 MNHEY and CDR2 SVGAGI. The CDR3, as DNA: TGTGCCAGCAGTTACGCCGAAGGGACAGGAGGAAACACCATATATTTT. Translated: CASSYAEGTGGNTIYF.

This clone was counted between two and nine times. The genes are TRBV5-1 and TRBJ1-6; TRBD1 agrees at 7 bases. CDR3 length equals 15 residues. V was clipped by 4 bases and J by 7 bases; unmatched bases: 8. Germline loops: CDR1 SGHRS, CDR2 YFSETQ. The CDR3 DNA follows: TGCGCCAGCAGCGGGACCGACAGGGTGAATTCACCCCTCCACTTT. Residues: CASSGTDRVNSPLHF. The full variable domain, completed using reference TRBV5-1 and TRBJ1-6, is KAGVTQTPRYLIKTRGQQVTLSCSPISGHRSVSWYQQTPGQGLQFLFEYFSETQRNKGNFPGRFSGRQFSNSRSEMNVSTLELGDSALYLCASSGTDRVNSPLHFGNGTRLTVT.

The gene calls are TRBV9 and TRBJ1-5; 9 nucleotides line up with TRBD1. Germline CDR1 SGDLS, CDR2 YYNGEE. CDR3 size: 14 residues. Germline trimming cut 3 bases from V and 2 bases from J; bases unmatched to any gene: 0. The CDR3, as DNA: TGTGCCAGCAGCGGGACAGGGGGCAATCAGCCCCAGCATTTT. Translated, it gives CASSGTGGNQPQHF.

The chain employs TRBV7-2 and TRBJ2-7; 7 bases match TRBD2. The trim removed 1 base at V and 2 bases at J, leaving 5 bases unmatched. Per the germline V gene, CDR1 is SGHTA and CDR2 is FQGNSA. The CDR3 is made up of 15 amino acids. The DNA for the CDR3 is TGTGCCAGCAGCTTAGTGCCGGGAGGTACCTACGAGCAGTACTTC. It yields the protein CASSLVPGGTYEQYF.

The chain employs TRBV28 and TRBJ1-5; a weak D match, TRBD1 (5 bases). Germline V gene sequence: CDR1 MDHEN, CDR2 SYDVKM. V was pared by 7 bases and J by 3 bases, with 10 bases between. The CDR3 is made up of 13 amino acids. The CDR3 region has the DNA TGTGCCAGCATGCGGGGGACCAATCAGCCCCAGCATTTT. Protein sequence: CASMRGTNQPQHF. Filled out from reference TRBV28 and TRBJ1-5, the complete variable domain reads DVKVTQSSRYLVKRTGEKVFLECVQDMDHENMFWYRQDPGLGLRLIYFSYDVKMKEKGDIPEGYSVSREKKERFSLILESASTNQTSMYLCASMRGTNQPQHFGDGTRLSIL.

A few counts support this clone. V gene TRBV28 combines with J gene TRBJ2-7; 10 bases are shared with TRBD2. J was trimmed by 0 bases and V by 5 bases; bases with no gene match: 13. Germline V gene sequence: CDR1 MDHEN, CDR2 SYDVKM. The CDR3 sequence is 18 residues long. Here the CDR3 reads CASSLRVGPSGSSYEQYF. CDR3 in DNA: TGTGCCAGCAGTCTCCGAGTCGGGCCTAGCGGGAGCTCCTACGAGCAGTACTTC.

The J gene is TRBJ1-5, the V gene TRBV28, with TRBD1 matching 7 bases. Germline CDR1 MDHEN, CDR2 SYDVKM. The CDR3 runs to 14 residues. With 6 bases clipped from V and 3 bases from J, the junction kept 5 bases outside the gene matches. The CDR3 DNA is TGTGCCAGCAGCCCGGGACAGAACAATCAGCCCCAGCATTTT. It codes for CASSPGQNNQPQHF.

V and J are TRBV7-7 and TRBJ2-5; D might be TRBD2 (6 bases). CDR3 length: 15 residues. Germline V gene lookup returns CDR1 SSHAT and CDR2 FNYEAQ (reference sequence). The germline V and J ends were trimmed by 1 base and 3 bases, with 12 bases remaining between them. DNA of the CDR3: TGTGCCAGCAGCTTAGTCGGGGGAAGGGAAGAGACCCAGTACTTC. Its protein product is CASSLVGGREETQYF.

The rearrangement uses TRBV27 and TRBJ1-6, with D unresolved. This CDR3 comprises 16 residues. The germline gives CDR1 MNHEY, CDR2 SMNVEV (reference sequence). V was trimmed by 7 bases and J by 2 bases, leaving 15 bases between them. CDR3 protein: CASTKLAAAYNSPLHF. As DNA, the CDR3 is TGTGCCAGCACCAAACTGGCAGCCGCCTATAATTCACCCCTCCACTTT.

This clone was recorded only once. CDR3 bases: TGTGCCAGCAGCTCAGTATCCGGTTCACCCCTCCACTTT. Its protein product is CASSSVSGSPLHF. This rearrangement joins TRBV11-3 to TRBJ1-6; D gene unclear. V lost 4 bases to trimming and J lost 9 bases, with 10 bases between them. This CDR3 region has 13 residues. Per germline, CDR1 SGHNT and CDR2 YENEEA.

This rearrangement joins TRBV19 to TRBJ1-3, with 8 bases that match TRBD1. The CDR3 runs 14 residues. Trimming took 6 bases from V and 2 from J; bases not matched to a gene: 3. The germline V gene encodes CDR1 LNHDA and CDR2 SQIVND (reference sequence). In DNA form, the CDR3 reads TGTGCCAGTAGCCTGGACAGGGCTGGAAACACCATATATTTT. This translates into CASSLDRAGNTIYF. Complete variable domain (other parts from reference TRBV19 and TRBJ1-3): DGGITQSPKYLFRKEGQNVTLSCEQNLNHDAMYWYRQDPGQGLRLIYYSQIVNDFQKGDIAEGYSVSREKKESFPLTVTSAQKNPTAFYLCASSLDRAGNTIYFGEGSWLTVV.

V and J are TRBV2 and TRBJ2-5; D possibly corresponds to TRBD2 (6 bases). Germline-derived CDR1 and CDR2 are SNHLY and FYNNEI. V gave up 11 bases and J gave up 2 bases, with 15 bases separating them. The CDR3 extends over 13 amino acids. Here the CDR3 DNA reads TGTGCCGTGCTCGGGGCGGGGCAAGAGACCCAGTACTTC. It specifies CAVLGAGQETQYF.

The chain is built from TRBV5-1 and TRBJ2-1; the match to TRBD2 covers 9 bases. Germline-derived CDR1 and CDR2 are SGHRS and YFSETQ. This CDR3 comprises 15 residues. With V trimmed by 4 bases and J by 0 bases, 2 bases remained unmatched. The CDR3, as DNA: TGCGCCAGCAGCAGTAGCGGGAGCTCCTACAATGAGCAGTTCTTC. Its translation is CASSSSGSSYNEQFF.

The chain combines TRBV19 with TRBJ2-3, with 10 nucleotides matching TRBD1. Germline V gene lookup returns CDR1 LNHDA and CDR2 SQIVND (reference sequence). The CDR3 consists of 14 residues. Trimming at V came to 6 bases and at J to 4 bases, leaving 4 bases not matched to a gene. CDR3 sequence (DNA): TGTGCCAGTAGGGCCGGGACAGGGGCAGATACGCAGTATTTT. Translating it yields CASRAGTGADTQYF. The full variable domain, with the rest looked up from reference TRBV19 and TRBJ2-3, is DGGITQSPKYLFRKEGQNVTLSCEQNLNHDAMYWYRQDPGQGLRLIYYSQIVNDFQKGDIAEGYSVSREKKESFPLTVTSAQKNPTAFYLCASRAGTGADTQYFGPGTRLTVL.

This chain links TRBV6-6 with TRBJ2-2; no definite D call. Germline V lookup: CDR1 MNHNY, CDR2 SVGAGI (reference sequence). The CDR3 covers 13 residues. V was trimmed by 7 bases and J by 7 bases, leaving 13 bases between them. CDR3 sequence: CASTQKWGGELFF. The CDR3, as DNA: TGTGCCAGCACCCAAAAGTGGGGCGGGGAGCTGTTTTTT.

The V call is TRBV27, the J call TRBJ2-7, with 7 bases aligning to TRBD2. Germline CDR1 MNHEY, CDR2 SMNVEV (reference sequence). CDR3 length: 14 residues. The ends lost 6 bases at V and 5 bases at J; junction bases unmatched: 10. CDR3 DNA sequence: TGTGCCAGCAGCCCTTATGAGCGGGAACACGAGCAGTACTTC. Translating gives CASSPYEREHEQYF.

V gene TRBV5-4 combines with J gene TRBJ1-6, with 7 bases lining up with TRBD1. The CDR3 covers 12 residues. After removal of 3 bases from V and 9 bases from J, the junction contained 0 bases not matched to a gene. In germline, CDR1 is SGHNT, CDR2 YYREEE (reference sequence). The CDR3 DNA follows: TGTGCCAGCAGCTGGGACAGTTCACCCCTCCACTTT. Its translation: CASSWDSSPLHF.

V and J are TRBV24-1 and TRBJ1-3; D is ambiguous. The germline V gene encodes CDR1 KGHDR and CDR2 SFDVKD. V lost 6 bases and J 4 bases, leaving 18 bases between the germline ends. The CDR3 is made up of 16 amino acids. CDR3 bases: TGTGCCACCAGTCATTGTGACCCCACGGAGGGAAACACCATATATTTT. Its protein product is CATSHCDPTEGNTIYF.

V usage is TRBV2 and J usage is TRBJ1-5; TRBD1 matches at 7 bases. J gave up 0 bases and V 3 bases, and 8 bases lay outside the gene matches. CDR3 size: 17 residues. Germline V CDR1 and CDR2: SNHLY, FYNNEI. The CDR3 spells CASSETGSVYSNQPQHF. The CDR3 DNA sequence: TGTGCCAGCAGTGAGACAGGGAGCGTCTATAGCAATCAGCCCCAGCATTTT.

The chain uses TRBV28 and TRBJ2-4, with a possible D match to TRBD1 (6 bases). CDR3 length: 16 amino acids. Germline V gene sequence: CDR1 MDHEN, CDR2 SYDVKM. The V end was cut by 8 bases, the J end by 5 bases, with 22 bases between. CDR3 residues: CASGLTGTTTENIQYF. Written as DNA, the CDR3 is TGTGCCAGCGGGTTAACCGGGACAACGACAGAAAACATTCAGTACTTC.

The CDR3 region is CASSLSGGNNSPLHF. CDR3 sequence (DNA): TGTGCCAGCAGCTTATCAGGGGGCAATAATTCACCCCTCCACTTT. The chain combines TRBV7-9 with TRBJ1-6; 8 bases agree with TRBD1. This CDR3 has 15 amino acids. CDR1 and CDR2 (germline): SEHNR, FQNEAQ (reference sequence). V shed 2 bases and J 5 bases; nucleotides not matched to a gene: 2. Using reference TRBV7-9 and TRBJ1-6 for the parts outside the CDR3, the full variable domain is DTGVSQNPRHKITKRGQNVTFRCDPISEHNRLYWYRQTLGQGPEFLTYFQNEAQLEKSRLLSDRFSAERPKGSFSTLEIQRTEQGDSAMYLCASSLSGGNNSPLHFGNGTRLTVT.

The DNA for the CDR3 is TGTGCCAGCAGCCAACGGGGTATTTATGGCTACACCTTC. Amino acids: CASSQRGIYGYTF. The rearrangement links TRBV6-2 or TRBV6-3 to TRBJ1-2; D is unresolved. V was shortened by 6 bases and J by 5 bases, with 13 bases between the two germline ends. Germline assignment: CDR1 MNHEY and CDR2 SVGEGT. This CDR3 is built from 13 residues.

The sample holds one count of this clone. The V gene is TRBV12-3 or TRBV12-4, the J gene TRBJ2-3; D unresolved. V lost 5 bases to trimming and J lost 2 bases, with 8 bases between them. This CDR3 has 13 residues. In DNA form, the CDR3 reads TGTGCCAGCAGTCCCCGTGTCACAGATACGCAGTATTTT. Protein: CASSPRVTDTQYF.

The V gene is TRBV6-5, the J gene TRBJ1-3; TRBD1 matches 8 bases. V shed 4 bases, J shed 4 bases, and the junction held 9 bases outside the gene matches. Germline V gives CDR1 MNHEY, CDR2 SVGAGI. This CDR3 is 16 amino acids long. CDR3 in DNA: TGTGCCAGCAGTTCCCGGACAGGGCTGGAAGGAAACACCATATATTTT. Translated, it gives CASSSRTGLEGNTIYF.

The chain links TRBV7-2 to TRBJ2-7, with 8 bases lining up with TRBD2. V lost 3 bases, J lost 2 bases, and 3 bases stayed unmatched. The V gene's germline CDR1 is SGHTA and CDR2 FQGNSA. This CDR3 comprises 14 residues. The CDR3 spells CASSLTSVPYEQYF. CDR3 nucleotides: TGTGCCAGCAGCTTGACTAGCGTCCCCTACGAGCAGTACTTC.

The genes are TRBV7-2 and TRBJ1-2; no reliable D call. The CDR3 extends over 12 amino acids. Germline CDR1 is SGHTA and CDR2 is FQGNSA. Trimming pared 1 base from V and 4 bases from J, leaving 4 bases between. The DNA of the CDR3 is TGTGCCAGCAGCTTAGAAGGCTATGGCTACACCTTC. The encoded protein is CASSLEGYGYTF.

CDR3 loop: CASSLDGGPGGNTEAFF. The CDR3, as DNA: TGCGCCAGCAGCTTGGATGGCGGGCCGGGCGGGAACACTGAAGCTTTCTTT. This chain uses TRBV5-1 with TRBJ1-1; no firm D call. V lost 0 bases and J lost 1, with 16 bases in between. Germline V lookup: CDR1 SGHRS, CDR2 YFSETQ. The CDR3 sequence is 17 residues long.